These 16 T cell receptor beta chains were sequenced from one sample in a study of blood T cell repertoires in COVID-19. The protocol was immunoSEQ multiplex PCR, while the TCRdb copy is restricted to in-frame clones and leaves out a portion. The repertoire holds about 190,000 clones, with approximately 90% as singletons. What was sequenced was peripheral blood. Source of these receptors: a woman between 18 and 29 years old who had recovered from COVID-19.

As DNA, the CDR3 is TGTGCCAGCAGCCCCCGAGGCACCGGGGAGCTGTTTTTT. Amino acid sequence: CASSPRGTGELFF. The chain is built from TRBV7-6 and TRBJ2-2; D not certain. Germline lookup yields CDR1 SGHVS and CDR2 FNYEAQ. V lost 5 bases and J 4 bases, leaving 8 bases between the germline ends. The CDR3 has 13 residues.

The J gene is TRBJ1-5, the V gene TRBV28; D remains ambiguous. The ends were cut back, 6 bases at V and 4 bases at J, with 16 bases in the middle. The CDR3 has 15 residues. Germline-derived CDR1 and CDR2 are MDHEN and SYDVKM. CDR3 bases: TGTGCCAGCAGCCAGGCCGGACTAAGGAATCAGCCCCAGCATTTT. Amino acid sequence: CASSQAGLRNQPQHF. The full variable domain, in which reference TRBV28 and TRBJ1-5 provide the parts outside the CDR3, is DVKVTQSSRYLVKRTGEKVFLECVQDMDHENMFWYRQDPGLGLRLIYFSYDVKMKEKGDIPEGYSVSREKKERFSLILESASTNQTSMYLCASSQAGLRNQPQHFGDGTRLSIL.

The genes are TRBV7-3 and TRBJ2-7; 13 bases match TRBD2. This CDR3 has 18 amino acids. The junction had 12 bases not matched to a gene; V was cut back by 5 bases and J by 2 bases. The V gene's germline CDR1 is SGHTA and CDR2 FQGTGA. CDR3 nucleotides: TGTGCCAGCAGCCCCCATAGGACTAGCGGGAGAGGGGCCTACGAGCAGTACGTC. Translating gives CASSPHRTSGRGAYEQYV.

The sample holds one count of this clone. The chain links TRBV18 to TRBJ1-1; no firm D call. Trimming removed 2 bases at V and 1 base at J, with 11 bases between. Per the germline V gene, CDR1 is KGHSH and CDR2 is LQKENI. This CDR3 comprises 15 residues. Here the CDR3 reads CASSPNGGENTEAFF. CDR3 nucleotide sequence: TGTGCCAGCTCACCAAACGGCGGAGAGAACACTGAAGCTTTCTTT.

This chain links TRBV4-1 with TRBJ2-6; maybe TRBD2 (5 bases). The germline V gene encodes CDR1 MGHRA and CDR2 YSYEKL. This CDR3 contains 17 residues. With 0 bases removed from V and 1 base from J, the gap between germline ends came to 10 bases. CDR3 bases: TGCGCCAGCAGCCAAGATCTTCGGGGATCTGGGGCCAACGTCCTGACTTTC. The encoded protein is CASSQDLRGSGANVLTF.

The chain joins TRBV6-2 or TRBV6-3 to TRBJ1-1; 9 bases agree with TRBD1. V shed 3 bases and J 0 bases; nucleotides not matched to a gene: 5. There are 16 residues in the CDR3. Germline CDR1 and CDR2: MNHEY and SVGEGT. CDR3: CASSYSGQGLNTEAFF. In DNA, the CDR3 is TGTGCCAGCAGTTATTCGGGACAGGGTCTGAACACTGAAGCTTTCTTT.

The chain combines TRBV4-3 with TRBJ1-4; D gene unclear. The CDR3 is 15 amino acids. Trimming took 1 base from V and 3 from J, leaving 9 bases between them. Germline CDR1 LGHNA, CDR2 YSLEER. This CDR3 reads CASSQGAGPNEKLFF. The DNA for the CDR3 is TGCGCCAGCAGCCAAGGGGCAGGCCCTAATGAAAAACTGTTTTTT.

The genes are TRBV5-8 and TRBJ2-2, with 9 bases lining up with TRBD1. J gave up 3 bases and V 3 bases, and 9 bases lay outside the gene matches. The CDR3 is made up of 17 amino acids. The germline V gene encodes CDR1 SGHTS and CDR2 YDEGEE. This chain's CDR3 is CASSSNPRTGDTGELFF. Written as DNA, the CDR3 is TGTGCCAGCAGCTCTAATCCGAGGACAGGGGACACCGGGGAGCTGTTTTTT.

V is TRBV27 and J is TRBJ2-1; 10 bases agree with TRBD2. Germline values: CDR1 MNHEY, CDR2 SMNVEV (reference sequence). This CDR3 has 18 residues. V gave up 1 base and J gave up 9 bases; unmatched junction bases: 15. The DNA of the CDR3 is TGTGCCAGCAGTTTATTTCCCCGGACTAGCGGTTCAATCGGTGAGCAGTTCTTC. It encodes CASSLFPRTSGSIGEQFF.

V is TRBV6-2 or TRBV6-3 and J is TRBJ2-4; 8 nucleotides line up with TRBD1. This CDR3 has 19 amino acids. Losses at the gene ends were 5 bases for V and 0 bases for J; bases not matched to a gene: 15. Germline V CDR1 and CDR2: MNHEY, SVGEGT. In DNA form, the CDR3 reads TGTGCCAGCAGTCCCAGGGGGCGGAGGACCGAAGAAGCCAAAAACATTCAGTACTTC. Its translation is CASSPRGRRTEEAKNIQYF.

This clone occurred once. The V and J genes are TRBV30 and TRBJ1-2; D not certain. Trimming left V 0 bases short and J 8 bases short, with 16 bases between. This CDR3 is built from 14 residues. Germline lookup yields CDR1 GTSNPN and CDR2 SVGIG (reference sequence). Written as DNA, the CDR3 is TGTGCCTGGAGTGTATCTGGGCCTCAGATGGGCTACACCTTC. Protein sequence: CAWSVSGPQMGYTF.

This clone has only a few counts. The chain carries TRBV14 and TRBJ2-3; 8 bases align to TRBD2. CDR3 size: 17 residues. Germline V gene lookup returns CDR1 SGHDN and CDR2 FVKESK. The ends lost 4 bases at V and 1 base at J; junction bases unmatched: 10. The CDR3 DNA sequence: TGTGCCAGCAGCCCCAAAACCCGGGAGGGCCGCACAGATACGCAGTATTTT. Encoded protein: CASSPKTREGRTDTQYF.

The chain couples TRBV7-2 to TRBJ1-1, with D perhaps matching TRBD1 (6 bases). V lost 5 bases, J lost 1 base, and 14 bases lay in between. The CDR3 contains 15 residues. The germline CDR1 and CDR2 sequences are SGHTA and FQGNSA. Here the CDR3 reads CASSPTLTGNTEAFF. Here the CDR3 DNA reads TGTGCCAGCAGCCCGACGCTGACAGGGAACACTGAAGCTTTCTTT. The full variable domain, its missing parts supplied by reference TRBV7-2 and TRBJ1-1, is GAGVSQSPSNKVTEKGKDVELRCDPISGHTALYWYRQSLGQGLEFLIYFQGNSAPDKSGLPSDRFSAERTGGSVSTLTIQRTQQEDSAVYLCASSPTLTGNTEAFFGQGTRLTVV.

This chain connects TRBV2 to TRBJ1-1; TRBD1 is a possible D gene (6 bases). This CDR3 is 13 amino acids long. Trimming took off 6 bases at V and 12 bases at J, with 20 bases between the two ends. Germline lookup yields CDR1 SNHLY and CDR2 FYNNEI. Here the CDR3 reads CASSDGAGDESFF. CDR3 DNA sequence: TGTGCCAGCAGCGACGGGGCAGGGGATGAGTCTTTCTTT.

CDR3 in amino acids: CASSFRTRDTEAFF. CDR3 sequence (DNA): TGTGCCAGCAGCTTCCGGACGAGGGACACTGAAGCTTTCTTT. This chain links TRBV7-9 with TRBJ1-1; D call uncertain. The CDR3 covers 14 residues. The germline V gene encodes CDR1 SEHNR and CDR2 FQNEAQ (reference sequence). The germline V and J ends were trimmed by 3 bases and 3 bases, with 11 bases remaining between them. Using reference TRBV7-9 and TRBJ1-1 for the parts outside the CDR3, the full variable domain is DTGVSQNPRHKITKRGQNVTFRCDPISEHNRLYWYRQTLGQGPEFLTYFQNEAQLEKSRLLSDRFSAERPKGSFSTLEIQRTEQGDSAMYLCASSFRTRDTEAFFGQGTRLTVV.

The chain has TRBV6-5 and TRBJ1-2; D call uncertain. The V end lost 6 bases, the J end lost 4 bases, and 12 bases lay between the germline ends. CDR1 is MNHEY and CDR2 is SVGAGI in the germline V gene. The CDR3 consists of 13 residues. CDR3 in DNA: TGTGCCAGCAGCCACGGACTGACCTATGGCTACACCTTC. This encodes CASSHGLTYGYTF.